The entry below describes one T cell receptor beta chain. What it binds is unknown. A much bigger clone sits one base away, suggesting this may be a read error. TCRdb independently ran MiXCR on the 5' RACE reads; one entry per CDR3 protein. Of roughly 1.6 million distinct CDR3 sequences listed, around 29% are singletons. These data originate in a study of identical twins. The germline V gene encodes CDR1 SEHNR and CDR2 FQNEAQ (reference sequence). The CDR3 runs 15 residues. Study conclusions and caveats: Models underestimated how often monozygotic twins shared out-of-frame TCR alpha. Abundant beta clonotypes from cord blood had fewer insertions, unlike memory repertoires, which showed none. Without tracking the same donors, conclusions rested on cross-sectional statistical analysis.

This chain connects TRBV7-9 to TRBJ2-1; D is perhaps TRBD1 (6 bases). The J call may be incorrect, as the DNA end agrees better with TRBJ2-7. Sequences were obtained from cord blood. This receptor was taken from a newborn girl in good health. The CDR3 sequence is CASNARGFSYNEQYF. The CDR3 bases are TGTGCCAGCAACGCCAGGGGTTTTTCCTACAATGAGCAGTACTTC.